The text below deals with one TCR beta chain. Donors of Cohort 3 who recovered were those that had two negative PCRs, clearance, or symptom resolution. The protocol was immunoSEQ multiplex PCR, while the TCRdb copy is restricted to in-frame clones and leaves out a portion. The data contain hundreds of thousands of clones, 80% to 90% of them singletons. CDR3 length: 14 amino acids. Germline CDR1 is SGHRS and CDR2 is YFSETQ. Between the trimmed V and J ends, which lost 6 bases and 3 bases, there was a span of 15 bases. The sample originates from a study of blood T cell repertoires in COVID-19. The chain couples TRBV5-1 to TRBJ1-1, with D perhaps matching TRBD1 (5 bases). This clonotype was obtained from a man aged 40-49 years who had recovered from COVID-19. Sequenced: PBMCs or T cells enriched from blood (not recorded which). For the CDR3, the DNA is TGCGCCAGCAAACAGGCGCCGTTGGACACTGAAGCTTTCTTT. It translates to CASKQAPLDTEAFF. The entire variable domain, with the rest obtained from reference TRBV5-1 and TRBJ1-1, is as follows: KAGVTQTPRYLIKTRGQQVTLSCSPISGHRSVSWYQQTPGQGLQFLFEYFSETQRNKGNFPGRFSGRQFSNSRSEMNVSTLELGDSALYLCASKQAPLDTEAFFGQGTRLTVV.